Listed below are T cell receptor beta chains from one sample, sequenced in a study of CD8 T cells in Susac syndrome. TCRdb reprocessed the immunoSEQ multiplex PCR reads via MiXCR and lists one record per CDR3 protein. Among approximately 190,000 distinct CDR3 sequences listed, approximately 95% were seen once. The specimen sequenced was CD8+ T cells from PBMCs. Source of these receptors: a human donor with Susac syndrome. The conserved cysteine and the conserved F or W are not part of the CDR3 here.

V	J	CDR3
TRBV7-9	TRBJ1-1	ASSLDRVAF
TRBV20-1	TRBJ1-3	SAKDLGSGNTIY
TRBV28	TRBJ2-5	ASSSGAGSLGETQY
TRBV20-1	TRBJ2-1	SASHLYNEQF
TRBV9	TRBJ2-3	ASSVSALQPTDTQY
TRBV11-2	TRBJ2-4	ASSLELGQNIQY
TRBV13	TRBJ1-1	ASSLQGETEAF
TRBV28	TRBJ1-1	ASSLYQVMNTEAF
TRBV11-2	TRBJ2-7	ASSLAPIYEQY
TRBV29-1	TRBJ2-7	SAWDRDKQY
TRBV28	TRBJ2-1	ASSPPLGEEQF
TRBV30	TRBJ2-3	AWSGAGASDTQY
TRBV6-1	TRBJ2-1	ASNSRLEGGDNEQF
TRBV29-1	TRBJ1-2	SVVRQGYGYT
TRBV24-1	TRBJ1-1	ATSDSSPNEAF
TRBV20-1	TRBJ2-1	SAGGTSATILEQF
TRBV13	TRBJ2-3	ASSLAGQGYTDTQY
TRBV13	TRBJ2-5	ASSGGRGGTQY
TRBV9	TRBJ1-1	ASSVEYYTEAF
TRBV7-9	TRBJ1-1	ASSLVRGNTEAF
TRBV15	TRBJ2-4	ATREGAGGNIQY
TRBV9	TRBJ1-1	ASSLGAAGNTEAF
TRBV7-9	TRBJ2-5	ASSSTRTRKETQY
TRBV28	TRBJ1-5	ASTLSQSVNQPQH
TRBV7-8	TRBJ2-4	ASSLDRGWKNIQY
TRBV10-2	TRBJ2-7	ASSESVGNEQY
TRBV19	TRBJ1-5	ASSPPGTGENQPQH
TRBV4-1	TRBJ2-7	ASSQERRGTGTEQY
TRBV6-5	TRBJ2-2	ASSYSTAITGELF
TRBV7-9	TRBJ1-2	ASSSPSRQVREGGYT
TRBV12-3/TRBV12-4	TRBJ2-1	ASSLYIGNEQF
TRBV7-9	TRBJ2-7	ASNMGVGNSSSHYEQY
TRBV6-4	TRBJ1-1	ASPGQPNTEAF
TRBV11-2	TRBJ1-1	ASSLTKMNTEAF
TRBV9	TRBJ2-1	ASSGSGTPYNEQF
TRBV30	TRBJ1-6	AWSEETGGSSYNSPLH
TRBV7-6	TRBJ2-3	ASSRERLAGGTDTQY
TRBV9	TRBJ2-3	ASSLVWGPTDTQY
TRBV7-9	TRBJ2-7	ASSPGLAGVEQY
TRBV5-6	TRBJ2-7	ASSHDVGGSYEQY
TRBV29-1	TRBJ2-3	SVVGTDYTDTQY
TRBV27	TRBJ1-4	ASSPRQGKGEKLF
TRBV4-1	TRBJ2-7	ASSQDVTSGSYEQY
TRBV7-9	TRBJ2-3	ASSTGLSPGTDTQY
TRBV5-1	TRBJ2-2	ASSGDPNTGELF
TRBV27	TRBJ1-1	ASSLNGQMNTEAF
TRBV27	TRBJ1-5	ASCPAYSNQPQH
TRBV7-8	TRBJ2-7	ASSLLYGTYEQY
TRBV3-1	TRBJ1-6	ASSQGPSPLH
TRBV2	TRBJ2-5	ASRGTLETQY
TRBV15	TRBJ2-7	ATGGGRVYEQY
TRBV13	TRBJ2-7	ASSSTGQGSHEQY
TRBV12-3/TRBV12-4	TRBJ1-4	ASSPRASPVRNEKLF
TRBV18	TRBJ2-2	ASSPQNTGELF
TRBV3-1	TRBJ2-1	ASSGIAGSYEQF
TRBV7-9	TRBJ2-1	ASSLLATHNEQF
TRBV25-1	TRBJ2-1	ASDGNEQF
TRBV29-1	TRBJ2-1	SVDVVTSGSESSYNEQF
TRBV15	TRBJ2-7	ATATSGGPYEQY